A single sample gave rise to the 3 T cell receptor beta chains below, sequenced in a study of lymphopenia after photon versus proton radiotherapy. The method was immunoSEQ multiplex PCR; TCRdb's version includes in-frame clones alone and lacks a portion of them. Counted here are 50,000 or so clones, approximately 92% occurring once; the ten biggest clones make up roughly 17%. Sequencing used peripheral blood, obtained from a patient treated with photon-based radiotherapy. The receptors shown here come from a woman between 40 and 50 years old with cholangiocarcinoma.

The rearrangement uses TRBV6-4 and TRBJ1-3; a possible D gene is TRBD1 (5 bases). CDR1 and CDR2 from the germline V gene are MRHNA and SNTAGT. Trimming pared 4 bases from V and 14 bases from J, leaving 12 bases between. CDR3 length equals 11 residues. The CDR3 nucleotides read TGTGCCAGCAGTGTATACCTAGGGGTATATTTT. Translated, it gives CASSVYLGVYF.

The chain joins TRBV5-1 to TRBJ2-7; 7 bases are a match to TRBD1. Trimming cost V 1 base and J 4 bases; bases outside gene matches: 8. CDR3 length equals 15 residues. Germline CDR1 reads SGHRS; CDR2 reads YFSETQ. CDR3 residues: CASSLRQGPPYEQYF. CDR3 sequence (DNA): TGCGCCAGCAGCTTGCGACAGGGACCCCCATACGAGCAGTACTTC.

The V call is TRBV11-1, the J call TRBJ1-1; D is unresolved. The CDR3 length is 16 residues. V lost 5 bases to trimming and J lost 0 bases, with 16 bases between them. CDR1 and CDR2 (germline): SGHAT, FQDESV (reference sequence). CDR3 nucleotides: TGTGCCAGCAGCCCGAGAGGGAGGAAAATGAACACTGAAGCTTTCTTT. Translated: CASSPRGRKMNTEAFF. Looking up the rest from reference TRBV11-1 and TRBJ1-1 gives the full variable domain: EAEVAQSPRYKITEKSQAVAFWCDPISGHATLYWYRQILGQGPELLVQFQDESVVDDSQLPKDRFSAERLKGVDSTLKIQPAELGDSAMYLCASSPRGRKMNTEAFFGQGTRLTVV.